This TCR beta chain was sequenced for a study of blood T cells in healthy people across ages. The V gene's germline CDR1 is SGHTA and CDR2 FQGNSA. The CDR3 extends over 16 amino acids. The second PCR ran 7 to 11 cycles with a sample-barcoded 5' primer and J-beta primers. TCRdb reanalysed the 5' RACE reads using MiXCR and keeps one entry per CDR3 protein. Of 550,000 to 750,000 distinct CDR3 sequences listed, around 21% were seen once; the top ten hold roughly 3.7%. This clonotype appeared a single time. The chain employs TRBV7-2 and TRBJ2-7; D is unclear. The J call may be incorrect, as the DNA end agrees better with TRBJ2-1. This sequence originates from a man between 65 and 80 years old in good health. The sequencing sample was made of blood. CDR3 sequence (DNA): TGTGCCAGCAGCACCCGAAGGGTACCAACTGACAATGAGCAGTTCTTC. Translated: CASSTRRVPTDNEQFF.